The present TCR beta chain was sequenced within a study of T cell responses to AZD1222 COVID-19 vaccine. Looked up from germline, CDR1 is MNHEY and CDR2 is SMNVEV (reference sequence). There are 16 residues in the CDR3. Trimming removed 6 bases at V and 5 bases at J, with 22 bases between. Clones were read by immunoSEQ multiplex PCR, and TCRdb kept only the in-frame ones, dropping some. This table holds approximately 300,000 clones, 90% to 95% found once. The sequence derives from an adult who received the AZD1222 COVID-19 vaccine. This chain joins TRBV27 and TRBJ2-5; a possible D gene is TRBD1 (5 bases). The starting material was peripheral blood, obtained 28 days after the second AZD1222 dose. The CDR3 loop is CASRGPTSSPGETQYF. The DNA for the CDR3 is TGTGCCAGCAGAGGCCCGACATCCTCCCCAGGGGAGACCCAGTACTTC.